The clone carrying this TCR beta chain was seen many times. Its antigen is still unknown. The sample originates from a study of neurological immune-mediated disorders. Study-level points and caveats: When the repertoires were sorted by phylogenetic grouping, those of 18 of 34 multiple sclerosis patients ended up in one related-CDR3 cluster, a possible signature. Across subjects, expanded clones had no CDR3 amino acid sequences in common, pointing to private repertoires in all groups.

CDR3 length: 14 residues. Germline V gene lookup returns CDR1 LNHDA and CDR2 SQIVND (reference sequence). V lost 3 bases and J lost 4; bases outside the gene matches: 3. The cDNA was synthesized by 5'RACE incorporating 10-nucleotide random UMIs. Every sequencing run produced over 180 million TCR-beta sequences, and the sequences from any one run covered 15-18 subjects. TCRdb reanalysed the 5' RACE reads using MiXCR and keeps one entry per CDR3 protein. The top ten clones hold 6% to 9.5% of a sample with around 67,000 distinct CDR3 sequences, roughly 5.5% of them seen once. The sequenced sample consisted of PBMCs. This sequence was found in a man between 18 and 29 years old with multiple sclerosis. The gene calls are TRBV19 and TRBJ2-4, with 7 bases aligning to TRBD2. CDR3 nucleotide sequence: TGTGCCAGTAGTATTAGGCGGGAGAAAAACATTCAGTACTTC. Translated, it gives CASSIRREKNIQYF. Together with reference TRBV19 and TRBJ2-4, the CDR3 gives the full variable domain: DGGITQSPKYLFRKEGQNVTLSCEQNLNHDAMYWYRQDPGQGLRLIYYSQIVNDFQKGDIAEGYSVSREKKESFPLTVTSAQKNPTAFYLCASSIRREKNIQYFGAGTRLSVL.